This T cell receptor beta chain originates from a study of T-cell reconstitution after alpha-beta-depleted transplantation in children. With 3 bases clipped from V and 4 bases from J, the junction kept 12 bases outside the gene matches. The CDR3 sequence is 18 residues long. Study-wide findings and caveats: The origin of high day-60 TCRbeta diversity in some patients lay in surviving recipient T cells and thymic progenitors. A year had passed since transplant, and T-cell counts and diversity by then came mostly from newly produced T cells. Where alpha-beta T cells came from about two months after transplant was reportedly several hundred expanded graft clones.

As it was prepared, the TCRbeta library received unique molecular identifiers. TCRdb used MiXCR to reprocess the PCR reads, holding one entry per CDR3 protein. In the table there are approximately 980,000 distinct CDR3 sequences, 25% to 35% of which are singletons. In regard to this clonotype: Its antigen is unidentified.

The V and J genes are TRBV12-3 or TRBV12-4 and TRBJ2-2; 9 bases are shared with TRBD1. The source was PBMCs, mostly from graft donor cells, collected 360 days after TCRalphabeta/CD19-depleted stem cell transplant. This receptor was identified in a boy under three years old who had a stem cell transplant for SCID, so the T cells may come from the graft donor. The CDR3, as DNA: TGTGCCAGCAGTTTTGGGTCTTCCGGGACAGGGTTCACCGGGGAGCTGTTTTTT. Its translation: CASSFGSSGTGFTGELFF.